These 8 T cell receptor beta chains came from one sample sequenced in a study of shared T cell receptors in the human thymus (TCRdb year 2021). The protocol used for the library was the immunoSEQ multiplex PCR assay. Not all clones reach the TCRdb copy of this immuneACCESS table, which keeps in-frame sequences only. Checked studies attribute under half of the gap to unresolved V genes and leave the rest unexplained. Within this sample are roughly 710,000 clones, with approximately 85% of them counted one time only. In total, the top ten clones hold about 0.0098% of the sample. Separately, the same data were catalogued under a study of human thymus T cells.

Sequencing input: thymocytes. These TCRs come from a girl in the first two years of life with a congenital heart defect. Donor details come from another sample of the same person, matched by shared clones.

Here the CDR3 reads CASSHYGSTLSKEGYTF. The CDR3, as DNA: TGTGCCAGCAGCCACTACGGGTCGACCCTCTCCAAGGAGGGCTACACCTTC. This chain connects TRBV9 to TRBJ1-2; D gene ambiguous. CDR3 size: 17 residues. Trimming removed 4 bases from V and 8 bases from J, with 27 bases in between. Germline V gene lookup returns CDR1 SGDLS and CDR2 YYNGEE.

The gene calls are TRBV19 and TRBJ2-7; a possible D gene is TRBD2 (5 bases). V was pared by 5 bases and J by 2 bases, with 19 bases between. Germline V gives CDR1 LNHDA, CDR2 SQIVND (reference sequence). The CDR3 contains 16 residues. The DNA of the CDR3 is TGTGCCAGTAGTCCTTTCTGCGGAGGCCCTCCCTACGAGCAGTACTTC. Encoded protein: CASSPFCGGPPYEQYF.

This clone showed up just once. The chain links TRBV5-1 to TRBJ1-2; no definite D call. The CDR3 consists of 16 residues. Germline values: CDR1 SGHRS, CDR2 YFSETQ. With 3 bases removed from V and 0 bases from J, the gap between germline ends came to 15 bases. CDR3 protein: CASSWRKGATNYGYTF. CDR3 nucleotides: TGCGCCAGCAGCTGGCGTAAAGGAGCCACTAACTATGGCTACACCTTC.

In this sample, this clone turned up a few times. The chain has TRBV11-2 and TRBJ2-2, with D maybe TRBD1 (6 bases). V lost 5 bases to trimming and J lost 8 bases, with 21 bases between them. The germline V gene has CDR1 SGHAT and CDR2 FQNNGV. The length of the CDR3 is 16 residues. This chain's CDR3 is CASSPHQGFLCGELFF. In DNA form, the CDR3 reads TGTGCCAGCAGCCCCCATCAGGGGTTCCTCTGTGGGGAGCTGTTTTTT. Full variable domain (rest looked up from reference TRBV11-2 and TRBJ2-2): EAGVAQSPRYKIIEKRQSVAFWCNPISGHATLYWYQQILGQGPKLLIQFQNNGVVDDSQLPKDRFSAERLKGVDSTLKIQPAKLEDSAVYLCASSPHQGFLCGELFFGEGSRLTVL.

This clone turned up a few times. The chain recombines TRBV5-1 with TRBJ2-7, with TRBD1 identical over 8 bases. J gave up 0 bases and V 0 bases, and 11 bases lay outside the gene matches. The CDR3 spans 18 residues. From germline, CDR1 is SGHRS and CDR2 YFSETQ. DNA for the CDR3: TGCGCCAGCAGCTTGGCTACGGACAGGGAACGAAGCTCCTACGAGCAGTACTTC. This translates into CASSLATDRERSSYEQYF. The whole variable domain, remainder taken from reference TRBV5-1 and TRBJ2-7, is KAGVTQTPRYLIKTRGQQVTLSCSPISGHRSVSWYQQTPGQGLQFLFEYFSETQRNKGNFPGRFSGRQFSNSRSEMNVSTLELGDSALYLCASSLATDRERSSYEQYFGPGTRLTVT.

This sequence joins TRBV4-1 and TRBJ1-5, with 9 nucleotides matching TRBD1. CDR1 is MGHRA and CDR2 is YSYEKL in the germline V gene. Trimming removed 0 bases from V and 3 bases from J; junction bases left unmatched: 9. The CDR3 contains 18 residues. The DNA for the CDR3 is TGCGCCAGCAGCCAAGATAGGGACAGGGATGGGGACAATCAGCCCCAGCATTTT. This gives the protein CASSQDRDRDGDNQPQHF.

V gene TRBV4-1 combines with J gene TRBJ2-1; 8 positions match TRBD1. Per the germline V gene, CDR1 is MGHRA and CDR2 is YSYEKL. After removal of 3 bases from V and 4 bases from J, the junction contained 20 bases not matched to a gene. This CDR3 comprises 20 residues. The DNA of the CDR3 is TGCGCCAGCAGCCATTTTATCGACAGGGGAGGTACCCCCGTTTACAATGAGCAGTTCTTC. Its protein is CASSHFIDRGGTPVYNEQFF.

The chain carries TRBV6-5 and TRBJ1-2, with TRBD1 matching over 9 bases. Germline trimming cut 7 bases from V and 5 bases from J; bases unmatched to any gene: 11. The CDR3 is 15 amino acids. CDR1 MNHEY and CDR2 SVGAGI come from the germline V gene. CDR3 sequence reads: CASTNSGTGNYGYTF. CDR3 coding DNA: TGTGCCAGCACCAACTCCGGGACAGGGAATTATGGCTACACCTTC.